This is a list of T cell receptor beta chains from one sample in a study of cytomegalovirus exposure and HLA in healthy donors. Profiling relied on immunoSEQ multiplex PCR, and the TCRdb table lists in-frame clones only, not all of them. The sample has about 61,000 clones, around 87% seen once. Sequencing was performed on PBMCs. All receptors come from a young man in good health and CMV-seronegative. Both conserved end residues are part of each CDR3. The D gene is left open where the match is weak. Rows may omit the clone size; those that give it use once, few, many or a size class.

clone_size j_call v_call d_call cdr3_nt cdr3_aa
- TRBJ2-7 TRBV19 - TGTGCCAGTAGCTCAGACCGGAGCTCCTACGAGCAGTACTTC CASSSDRSSYEQYF
- TRBJ1-5 TRBV2 - TGTGCCAGCAGAGTCGACAGGTTCAATCAGCCCCAGCATTTT CASRVDRFNQPQHF
- TRBJ1-6 TRBV2 TRBD1 TGTGCCAGCCGACCGGGACAGACAAATTCACCCCTCCACTTT CASRPGQTNSPLHF
- TRBJ2-7 TRBV6-5 - TGTGCCAGCAGTTACTCGATGACGGGCTCCTACGAGCAGTACTTC CASSYSMTGSYEQYF
few TRBJ1-1 TRBV29-1 - TGCAGCGTTGGGACAGCAGTGAACACTGAAGCTTTCTTT CSVGTAVNTEAFF
- TRBJ1-5 TRBV7-8 TRBD1 TGTGCCAGCAGCTTAAATAGGGGGCCTAGCAATCAGCCCCAGCATTTT CASSLNRGPSNQPQHF
- TRBJ1-5 TRBV29-1 - TGCAGCGTCCCGGGAGGGGACGACCAGCCCCAGCATTTT CSVPGGDDQPQHF
- TRBJ1-5 TRBV13 - TGTGCCAGCAGCCGCGGGGGGCAGGGCAATCAGCCCCAGCATTTT CASSRGGQGNQPQHF
- TRBJ2-7 TRBV7-6 - TGTGCCAGCAGCTTAGGGGGGACAAAGCCCTCCTACGAGCAGTACTTC CASSLGGTKPSYEQYF
- TRBJ1-6 TRBV30 TRBD1 TGTGCCTGGAGTGAAGATTCCGGGACAGGGAGTTCACCCCTCCACTTT CAWSEDSGTGSSPLHF
- TRBJ2-6 TRBV30 TRBD1 TGTGCCTGGAGTGTACCGACAGGGGCTGGGGCCAACGTCCTGACTTTC CAWSVPTGAGANVLTF
once TRBJ2-7 TRBV6-5 TRBD1 TGTGCCAGCAGGCCAGGGGGCTCCTACGAGCAGTACTTC CASRPGGSYEQYF
- TRBJ1-3 TRBV29-1 - TGCAGCGTTTCCAGGGCGGACCACTCTGGAAACACCATATATTTT CSVSRADHSGNTIYF
- TRBJ1-5 TRBV30 - TGTGCCTGGAGGCCAGCGGGAAGCAATCAGCCCCAGCATTTT CAWRPAGSNQPQHF
- TRBJ2-7 TRBV4-1 TRBD1 TGCGCCAGCGTAGGACAGGGGGCGGTCGAGCAGTACTTC CASVGQGAVEQYF
- TRBJ1-4 TRBV7-9 - TGTGCCAGCGGTGGACAGACAAATGAAAAACTGTTTTTT CASGGQTNEKLFF